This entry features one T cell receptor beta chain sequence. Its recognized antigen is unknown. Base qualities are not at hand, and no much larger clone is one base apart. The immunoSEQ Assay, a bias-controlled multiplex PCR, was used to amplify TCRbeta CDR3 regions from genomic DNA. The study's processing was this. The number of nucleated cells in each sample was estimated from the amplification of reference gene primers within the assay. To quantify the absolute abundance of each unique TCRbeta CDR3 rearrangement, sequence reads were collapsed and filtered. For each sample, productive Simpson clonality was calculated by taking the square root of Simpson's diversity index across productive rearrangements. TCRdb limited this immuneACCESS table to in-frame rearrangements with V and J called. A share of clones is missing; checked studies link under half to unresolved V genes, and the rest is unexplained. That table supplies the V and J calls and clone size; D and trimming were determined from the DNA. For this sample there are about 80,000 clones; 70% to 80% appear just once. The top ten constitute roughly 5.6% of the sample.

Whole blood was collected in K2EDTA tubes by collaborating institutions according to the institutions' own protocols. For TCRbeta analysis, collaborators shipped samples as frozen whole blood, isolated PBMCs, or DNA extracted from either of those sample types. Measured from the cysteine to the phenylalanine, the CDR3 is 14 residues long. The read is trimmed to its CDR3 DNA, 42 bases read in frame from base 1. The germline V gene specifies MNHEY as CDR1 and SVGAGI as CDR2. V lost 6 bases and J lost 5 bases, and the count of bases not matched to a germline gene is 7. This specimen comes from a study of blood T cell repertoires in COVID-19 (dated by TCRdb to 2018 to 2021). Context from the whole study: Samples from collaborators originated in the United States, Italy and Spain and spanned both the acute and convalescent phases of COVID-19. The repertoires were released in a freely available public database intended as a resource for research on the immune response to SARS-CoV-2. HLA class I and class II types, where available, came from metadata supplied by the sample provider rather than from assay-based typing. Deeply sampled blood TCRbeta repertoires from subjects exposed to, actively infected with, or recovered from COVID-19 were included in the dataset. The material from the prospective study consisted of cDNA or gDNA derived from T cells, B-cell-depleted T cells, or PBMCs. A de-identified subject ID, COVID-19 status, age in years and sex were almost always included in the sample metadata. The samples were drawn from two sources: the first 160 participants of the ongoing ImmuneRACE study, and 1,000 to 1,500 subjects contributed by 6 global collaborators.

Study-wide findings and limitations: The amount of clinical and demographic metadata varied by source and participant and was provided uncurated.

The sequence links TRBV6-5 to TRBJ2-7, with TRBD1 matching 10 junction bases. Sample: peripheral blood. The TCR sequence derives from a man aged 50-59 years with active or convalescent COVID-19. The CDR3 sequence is CASRRDRGGHEQYF. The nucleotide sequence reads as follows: TGTGCCAGCAGACGGGACAGGGGCGGGCACGAGCAGTACTTC.